The clone carrying this T cell receptor (beta chain) was seen once. Its antigen is not identified. TCRdb called the 5' RACE reads again in MiXCR, with one record for every CDR3 protein. The sample lists roughly 240,000 distinct CDR3 sequences, approximately 15% seen once, with 2% to 2.5% in the top ten. The source of the sample is a study of T-cell memory formation after mild COVID-19. Notes on the study in general: Contracting clones, day 15 to 85, had balanced CD4/CD8, and later expanders favored CD4+.

The TCR comes from an adult woman who had mild COVID-19 (a few samples of this study predate the infection). Cell type and time point are not known. Input material: PBMCs or a T cell subset sorted from them (not recorded which).

CDR3 loop: CASSLKTGVEETQYF. The DNA of the CDR3 is TGCGCCAGCAGCCTCAAGACAGGGGTGGAGGAGACCCAGTACTTC. The genes are TRBV4-3 and TRBJ2-5, with 8 bases fitting TRBD1. Germline lookup yields CDR1 LGHNA and CDR2 YSLEER. This CDR3 comprises 15 residues. Trimming cost V 4 bases and J 5 bases; bases outside gene matches: 9.